The 23 T cell receptor beta chains presented below share a single source sample, sequenced in a study of blood T cells in healthy people across ages. Primed by a sample-barcoded 5' primer and a J-beta primer mix, a second PCR proceeded for about 6 to 11 cycles. TCRdb re-derived calls from the 5' RACE reads in MiXCR, one entry per CDR3 protein. The table shows 660,000 or so distinct CDR3 sequences, with 58% occurring only once. Sequencing was performed on blood. These receptors all stem from a man in his sixties in good health.

Concerning this clonotype: A much larger clone lies one base from this, so it may be a read error. The CDR3 sequence is CASSTAYNEQYF. The CDR3 DNA sequence: TGTGCCAGCAGTACCGCGTACAATGAGCAGTACTTC. The chain has TRBV12-3 or TRBV12-4 and TRBJ2-1, with unresolved D. The J call may be faulty, since TRBJ2-7 better matches the DNA end. This CDR3 is 12 amino acids long.

This sequence joins TRBV25-1 and TRBJ2-3, with unresolved D. This CDR3 has 11 residues. V lost 5 bases and J 5 bases, leaving 5 bases between the germline ends. Per germline, CDR1 MGHDK and CDR2 SYGVNS. Written as DNA, the CDR3 is TGTGCCAGCAGTCGGAGAGATACGCAGTATTTT. This codes for CASSRRDTQYF.

The rearrangement links TRBV7-2 to TRBJ2-5; TRBD2 matches 8 bases. In germline, CDR1 is SGHTA, CDR2 FQGNSA. This CDR3 is 15 amino acids long. J gave up 5 bases and V 1 base, and 6 bases lay outside the gene matches. CDR3 protein: CASSLGGGRGETQYF. For the CDR3, the DNA is TGTGCCAGCAGCTTAGGCGGGGGGCGTGGGGAGACCCAGTACTTC.

This chain connects TRBV7-2 to TRBJ2-1; 8 nucleotides match TRBD2. The J call is in doubt because the DNA end fits TRBJ2-7 better. From germline, CDR1 is SGHTA and CDR2 FQGNSA. The CDR3 length is 13 residues. The CDR3 region is CASSTGGAYEQYF. CDR3 coding DNA: TGTGCCAGCAGCACCGGGGGGGCCTACGAGCAGTACTTC.

This clonotype was detected only a few times. J is TRBJ1-1 and V is TRBV5-1; D uncertain. V was cut by 3 bases and J by 5 bases, with 23 bases left in between. CDR3 length equals 17 residues. From germline, CDR1 is SGHRS and CDR2 YFSETQ. The CDR3: CASSSDPGGLMRTEAFF. The CDR3 coding sequence is TGCGCCAGCAGCTCCGACCCCGGAGGCCTCATGAGGACTGAAGCTTTCTTT.

The chain recombines TRBV29-1 with TRBJ1-2; weak D call: TRBD1 (6 bases). The CDR3 extends over 11 amino acids. The germline gives CDR1 SQVTM, CDR2 ANQGSEA. The V end was cut by 7 bases, the J end by 1 base, with 7 bases between. In DNA form, the CDR3 reads TGCAGCGGCAGGGGTAACTATGGCTACACCTTC. It encodes CSGRGNYGYTF.

This sequence joins TRBV12-3 or TRBV12-4 and TRBJ1-2, with 8 bases identical to TRBD1. The CDR3 contains 13 residues. Germline trimming cut 5 bases from V and 5 bases from J; bases unmatched to any gene: 4. CDR3 sequence reads: CASSAGGIYGYTF. CDR3 DNA: TGTGCCAGCAGTGCAGGGGGCATATATGGCTACACCTTC.

V is TRBV9 and J is TRBJ2-5; D possibly uses TRBD1 or TRBD2 (5 bases each). From germline, CDR1 is SGDLS and CDR2 YYNGEE. V was pared by 6 bases and J by 5 bases, with 20 bases between. The CDR3 length is 15 residues. CDR3 coding DNA: TGTGCCAGCACCCGGGACGTTTCATCCAAGGAGACCCAGTACTTC. This sequence encodes CASTRDVSSKETQYF. Complete variable domain (other parts from reference TRBV9 and TRBJ2-5): DSGVTQTPKHLITATGQRVTLRCSPRSGDLSVYWYQQSLDQGLQFLIQYYNGEERAKGNILERFSAQQFPDLHSELNLSSLELGDSALYFCASTRDVSSKETQYFGPGTRLLVL.

The V and J genes are TRBV10-2 and TRBJ2-2, with TRBD2 matching over 10 bases. The CDR3 totals 18 residues. Germline lookup yields CDR1 WSHSY and CDR2 SAAADI. V trimming: 2 bases; J trimming: 5 bases; junction bases outside the gene matches: 11. The CDR3 reads CASSEPPASGGYTGELFF. CDR3 DNA sequence: TGCGCCAGCAGTGAGCCCCCGGCTAGCGGGGGTTATACCGGGGAGCTGTTTTTT.

CDR3 bases: TGTGCCAGCAGCCAAGACCAGGGGCTAGCTGCCCAGTACTTC. Protein sequence: CASSQDQGLAAQYF. The V and J genes are TRBV7-2 and TRBJ2-5; possible D gene TRBD1, 6 bases. Trimming pared 5 bases from V and 9 bases from J, leaving 19 bases between. From germline, CDR1 is SGHTA and CDR2 FQGNSA. The CDR3 covers 14 residues.

This clonotype was seen only once. The V call is TRBV20-1, the J call TRBJ2-3, with D perhaps TRBD1 or TRBD2 (5 bases each). V lost 3 bases and J 6 bases, leaving 13 bases between the germline ends. Per germline, CDR1 DFQATT and CDR2 SNEGSKA (reference sequence). The CDR3 has 13 residues. CDR3 amino acids: CSARRDGPDTQYF. Here the CDR3 DNA reads TGCAGTGCTAGGAGGGACGGCCCGGATACGCAGTATTTT.

This clonotype was observed a few times. The chain recombines TRBV6-5 with TRBJ1-2; no firm D call. Germline V lookup: CDR1 MNHEY, CDR2 SVGAGI. V lost 7 bases to trimming and J lost 5 bases, with 8 bases between them. The CDR3 sequence is 11 residues long. For the CDR3, the DNA is TGTGCCAGCACCCGAGGATATGGCTACACCTTC. Protein product: CASTRGYGYTF.

This clonotype was observed once. This chain connects TRBV21-1 to TRBJ1-5; TRBD1, the table's D call, lacks a check against the DNA. TRBV21-1 is marked as a pseudogene. The CDR3 is 13 residues long. CDR3 nucleotides: TGTGCCAGCAGCAAAGCTGGGGGACAGCCCCAGCATTTT. Translating gives CASSKAGGQPQHF.

As for this clonotype: This may be a read error, as it is one base from a much larger clone. V is TRBV24-1 and J is TRBJ2-7, with 8 bases fitting TRBD1. The J call may be faulty, since TRBJ2-5 better matches the DNA end. Germline CDR1 is KGHDR and CDR2 is SFDVKD. The CDR3 is 14 residues long. Here the CDR3 reads CATSDTDRVETQYF. The CDR3 nucleotides read TGTGCCACCAGTGATACGGACAGGGTTGAGACCCAGTACTTC.

The chain combines TRBV2 with TRBJ2-5; a weak D match, TRBD1 (5 bases). The CDR3 covers 16 residues. CDR1 and CDR2 from the germline V gene are SNHLY and FYNNEI. V was clipped by 5 bases and J by 11 bases, with 27 bases between them. The CDR3 reads CASSPTDLHTYNEQYF. The CDR3 DNA is TGTGCCAGCAGTCCGACAGACCTCCATACCTACAATGAGCAGTACTTC.

V and J are TRBV11-2 and TRBJ2-1; 8 bases line up with TRBD2. V lost 3 bases, J lost 8 bases, and 6 bases stayed unmatched. The germline gives CDR1 SGHAT, CDR2 FQNNGV. The CDR3 is 14 residues long. CDR3 protein: CASSFVLAADEQFF. CDR3 DNA sequence: TGTGCCAGCAGCTTCGTACTAGCGGCCGATGAGCAGTTCTTC.

The chain carries TRBV5-1 and TRBJ2-5; D gene ambiguous. The CDR3 loop spans 14 amino acids. Per the germline V gene, CDR1 is SGHRS and CDR2 is YFSETQ. Trimming stripped 0 bases from V and 3 bases from J, with 9 bases between. The CDR3 reads CASSLVVGKETQYF. Here the CDR3 DNA reads TGCGCCAGCAGCTTGGTAGTAGGGAAAGAGACCCAGTACTTC.

V usage is TRBV3-1 and J usage is TRBJ1-2; 7 bases agree with TRBD1. From germline, CDR1 is LGHDT and CDR2 YNNKEL (reference sequence). V dropped 3 bases and J dropped 8; count of bases not matched to a gene: 24. This CDR3 region has 19 residues. The CDR3 protein is CASSQWRGTQGKFVRGYTF. CDR3 DNA sequence: TGTGCCAGCAGCCAGTGGCGGGGTACACAGGGGAAATTTGTGCGGGGCTACACCTTC.

The DNA of the CDR3 is TGTGCCAGCAGTTTATCGGGGACAGGGTATGGCTACACCTTC. Translation: CASSLSGTGYGYTF. The chain has TRBV27 and TRBJ1-2, with 9 positions matching TRBD1. V was clipped by 0 bases and J by 5 bases; unmatched bases: 1. From germline, CDR1 is MNHEY and CDR2 SMNVEV (reference sequence). The CDR3 spans 14 residues.

V gene TRBV20-1 combines with J gene TRBJ1-2; possible D gene TRBD1, 5 bases. CDR1 and CDR2 from the germline V gene are DFQATT and SNEGSKA (reference sequence). The CDR3 consists of 15 residues. The V end lost 6 bases, the J end lost 7 bases, and 24 bases lay between the germline ends. The CDR3 DNA follows: TGCAGTGCCGCCCCCGGGACGGGCGTTGGGGGTGGCTACACCTTC. This translates into CSAAPGTGVGGGYTF.

The V and J genes are TRBV6-1 and TRBJ2-3, with TRBD1 matching over 7 bases. The CDR3 has 13 amino acids. Trimming took 7 bases from V and 4 from J; bases not matched to a gene: 5. Germline V CDR1 and CDR2: MNHNS, SASEGT. The CDR3 reads CASNRQGADTQYF. The DNA of the CDR3 is TGTGCCAGCAATAGACAGGGAGCAGATACGCAGTATTTT.

In regard to this clonotype: A read error may explain this, as a much larger clone is one base away. The chain recombines TRBV7-2 with TRBJ1-6; D unresolved. With 3 bases removed from V and 11 bases from J, the gap between germline ends came to 11 bases. The CDR3 runs to 13 residues. Germline values: CDR1 SGHTA, CDR2 FQGNSA. The CDR3, as DNA: TGTGCCAGCAGCTTGTGGGTTGGTGCACCCCTCCACTTT. Encoded protein: CASSLWVGAPLHF. The full variable domain, its missing parts supplied by reference TRBV7-2 and TRBJ1-6, is GAGVSQSPSNKVTEKGKDVELRCDPISGHTALYWYRQSLGQGLEFLIYFQGNSAPDKSGLPSDRFSAERTGGSVSTLTIQRTQQEDSAVYLCASSLWVGAPLHFGNGTRLTVT.

Only a few counts were recorded for this clonotype. J is TRBJ1-1 and V is TRBV5-1; possible D gene TRBD1, 5 bases. Germline-derived CDR1 and CDR2 are SGHRS and YFSETQ. The CDR3 is 13 residues long. Trimming removed 7 bases from V and 1 base from J, with 11 bases in between. This CDR3 reads CASWGEGNTEAFF. The CDR3, as DNA: TGCGCCAGCTGGGGGGAGGGGAACACTGAAGCTTTCTTT.